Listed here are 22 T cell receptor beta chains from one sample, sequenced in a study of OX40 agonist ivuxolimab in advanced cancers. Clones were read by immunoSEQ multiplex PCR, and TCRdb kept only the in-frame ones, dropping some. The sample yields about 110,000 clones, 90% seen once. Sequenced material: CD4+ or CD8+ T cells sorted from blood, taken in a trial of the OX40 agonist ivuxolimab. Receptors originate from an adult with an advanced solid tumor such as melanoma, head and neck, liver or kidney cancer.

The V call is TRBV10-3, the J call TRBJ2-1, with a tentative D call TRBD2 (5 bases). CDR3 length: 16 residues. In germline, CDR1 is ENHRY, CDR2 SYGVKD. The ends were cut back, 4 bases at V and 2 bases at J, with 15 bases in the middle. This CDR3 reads CAISGSRGKTYNEQFF. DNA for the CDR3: TGTGCCATCAGTGGGAGCCGAGGGAAGACCTACAATGAGCAGTTCTTC.

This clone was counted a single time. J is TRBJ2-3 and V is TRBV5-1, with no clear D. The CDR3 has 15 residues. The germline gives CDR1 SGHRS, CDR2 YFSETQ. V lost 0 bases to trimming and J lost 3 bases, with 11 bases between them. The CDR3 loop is CASSLAAAPTDTQYF. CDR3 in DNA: TGCGCCAGCAGCTTGGCGGCAGCCCCTACAGATACGCAGTATTTT.

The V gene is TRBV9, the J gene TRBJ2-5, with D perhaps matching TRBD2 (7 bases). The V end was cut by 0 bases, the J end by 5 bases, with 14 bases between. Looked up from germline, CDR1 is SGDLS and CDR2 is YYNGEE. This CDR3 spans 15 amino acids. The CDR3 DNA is TGTGCCAGCAGCGTAGCCCCAGGGGAGGGGGAGACCCAGTACTTC. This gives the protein CASSVAPGEGETQYF.

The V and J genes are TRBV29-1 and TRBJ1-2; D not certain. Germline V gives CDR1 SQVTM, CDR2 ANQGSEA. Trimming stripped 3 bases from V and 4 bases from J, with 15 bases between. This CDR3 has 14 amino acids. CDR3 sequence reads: CSVDSDSGSYGYTF. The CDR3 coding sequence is TGCAGCGTTGATAGTGACTCCGGGAGCTATGGCTACACCTTC.

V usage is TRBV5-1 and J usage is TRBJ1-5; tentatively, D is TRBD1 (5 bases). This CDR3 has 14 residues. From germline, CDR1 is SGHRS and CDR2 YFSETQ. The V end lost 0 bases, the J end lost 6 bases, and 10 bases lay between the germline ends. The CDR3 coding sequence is TGCGCCAGCAGCTTGGAGGGGACCAGTCAGCCCCAGCATTTT. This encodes CASSLEGTSQPQHF.

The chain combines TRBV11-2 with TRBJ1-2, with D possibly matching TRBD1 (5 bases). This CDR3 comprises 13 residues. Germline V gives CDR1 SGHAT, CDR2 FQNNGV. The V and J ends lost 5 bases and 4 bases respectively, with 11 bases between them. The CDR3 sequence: CASSPPGPYGYTF. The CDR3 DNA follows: TGTGCCAGCAGCCCCCCGGGACCCTATGGCTACACCTTC.

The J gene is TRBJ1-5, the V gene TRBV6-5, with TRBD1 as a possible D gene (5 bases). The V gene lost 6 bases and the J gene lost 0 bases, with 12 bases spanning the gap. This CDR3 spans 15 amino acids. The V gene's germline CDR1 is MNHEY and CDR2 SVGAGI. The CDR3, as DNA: TGTGCCAGCAGCCCCCGGGGCGGTAGCAATCAGCCCCAGCATTTT. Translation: CASSPRGGSNQPQHF.

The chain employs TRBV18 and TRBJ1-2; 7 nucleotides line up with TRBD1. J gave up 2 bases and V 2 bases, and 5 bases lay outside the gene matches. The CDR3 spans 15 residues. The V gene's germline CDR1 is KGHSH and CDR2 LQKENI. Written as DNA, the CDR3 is TGTGCCAGCTCACCAATGGACAGGACAAACTATGGCTACACCTTC. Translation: CASSPMDRTNYGYTF.

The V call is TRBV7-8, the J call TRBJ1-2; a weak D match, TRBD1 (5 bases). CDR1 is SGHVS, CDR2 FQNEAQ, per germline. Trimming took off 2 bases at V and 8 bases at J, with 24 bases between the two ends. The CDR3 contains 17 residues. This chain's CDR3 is CASSLRATQGTVEGYTF. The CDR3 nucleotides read TGTGCCAGCAGCTTAAGAGCGACTCAGGGAACCGTGGAGGGCTACACCTTC.

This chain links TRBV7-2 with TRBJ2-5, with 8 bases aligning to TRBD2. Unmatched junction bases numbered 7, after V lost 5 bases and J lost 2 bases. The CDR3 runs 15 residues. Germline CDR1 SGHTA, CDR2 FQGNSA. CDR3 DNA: TGTGCCAGCAGCACCGGGGCGGGGGGACAAGAGACCCAGTACTTC. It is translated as CASSTGAGGQETQYF. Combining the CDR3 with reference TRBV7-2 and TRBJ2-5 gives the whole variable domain GAGVSQSPSNKVTEKGKDVELRCDPISGHTALYWYRQSLGQGLEFLIYFQGNSAPDKSGLPSDRFSAERTGGSVSTLTIQRTQQEDSAVYLCASSTGAGGQETQYFGPGTRLLVL.

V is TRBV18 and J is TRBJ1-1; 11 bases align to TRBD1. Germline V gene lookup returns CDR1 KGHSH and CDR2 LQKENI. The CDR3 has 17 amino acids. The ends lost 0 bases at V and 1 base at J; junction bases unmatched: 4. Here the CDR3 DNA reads TGTGCCAGCTCACCACCGGGCGGGACAGGGGGGAACACTGAAGCTTTCTTT. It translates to CASSPPGGTGGNTEAFF. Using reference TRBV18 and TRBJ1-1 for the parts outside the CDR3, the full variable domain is NAGVMQNPRHLVRRRGQEARLRCSPMKGHSHVYWYRQLPEEGLKFMVYLQKENIIDESGMPKERFSAEFPKEGPSILRIQQVVRGDSAAYFCASSPPGGTGGNTEAFFGQGTRLTVV.

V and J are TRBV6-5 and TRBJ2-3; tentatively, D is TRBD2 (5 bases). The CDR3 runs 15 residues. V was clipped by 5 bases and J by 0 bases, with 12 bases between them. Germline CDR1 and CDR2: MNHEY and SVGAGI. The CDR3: CASSRLFSSTDTQYF. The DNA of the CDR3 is TGTGCCAGCAGTAGACTATTTTCTAGCACAGATACGCAGTATTTT.

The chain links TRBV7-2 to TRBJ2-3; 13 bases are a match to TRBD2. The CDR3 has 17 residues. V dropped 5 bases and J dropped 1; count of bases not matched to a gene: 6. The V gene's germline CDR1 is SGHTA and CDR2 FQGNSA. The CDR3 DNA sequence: TGTGCCAGCAGCGTCTGGACTAGCGGGGGTCGCACAGATACGCAGTATTTT. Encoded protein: CASSVWTSGGRTDTQYF.

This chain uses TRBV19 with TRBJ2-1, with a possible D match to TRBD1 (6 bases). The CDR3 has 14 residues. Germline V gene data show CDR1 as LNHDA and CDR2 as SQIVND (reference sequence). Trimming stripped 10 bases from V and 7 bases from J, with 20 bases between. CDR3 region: CATLRDMNENEQFF. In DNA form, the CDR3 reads TGTGCCACCCTCCGGGACATGAACGAAAATGAGCAGTTCTTC.

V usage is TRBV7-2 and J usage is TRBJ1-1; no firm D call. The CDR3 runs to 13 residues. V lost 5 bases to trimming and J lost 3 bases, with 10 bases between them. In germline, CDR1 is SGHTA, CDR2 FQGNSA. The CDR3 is CASSPQIDTEAFF. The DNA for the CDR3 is TGTGCCAGCAGCCCCCAGATTGACACTGAAGCTTTCTTT.

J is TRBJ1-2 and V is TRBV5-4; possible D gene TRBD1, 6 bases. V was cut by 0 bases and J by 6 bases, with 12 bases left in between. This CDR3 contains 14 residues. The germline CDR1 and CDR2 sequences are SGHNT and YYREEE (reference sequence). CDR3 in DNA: TGTGCCAGCAGCTTGGCCGGACAGCCCCATGGCTACACCTTC. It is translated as CASSLAGQPHGYTF.

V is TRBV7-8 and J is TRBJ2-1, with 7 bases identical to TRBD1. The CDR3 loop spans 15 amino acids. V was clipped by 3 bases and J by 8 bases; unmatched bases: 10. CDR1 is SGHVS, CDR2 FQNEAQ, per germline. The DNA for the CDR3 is TGTGCCAGCAGCTTCAGGGACAGTGGGTTTGATGAGCAGTTCTTC. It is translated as CASSFRDSGFDEQFF.

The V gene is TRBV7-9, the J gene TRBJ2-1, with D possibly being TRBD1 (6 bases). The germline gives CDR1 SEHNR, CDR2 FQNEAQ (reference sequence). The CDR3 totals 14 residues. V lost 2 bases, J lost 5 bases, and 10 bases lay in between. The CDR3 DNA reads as TGTGCCAGCAGCTTAATTGGGGGCGACAATGAGCAGTTCTTC. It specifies CASSLIGGDNEQFF.

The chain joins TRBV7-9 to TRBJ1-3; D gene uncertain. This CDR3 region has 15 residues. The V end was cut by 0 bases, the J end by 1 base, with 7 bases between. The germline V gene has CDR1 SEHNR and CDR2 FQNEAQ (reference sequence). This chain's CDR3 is CASSLAADSGNTIYF. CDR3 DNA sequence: TGTGCCAGCAGCTTAGCGGCAGATTCTGGAAACACCATATATTTT.

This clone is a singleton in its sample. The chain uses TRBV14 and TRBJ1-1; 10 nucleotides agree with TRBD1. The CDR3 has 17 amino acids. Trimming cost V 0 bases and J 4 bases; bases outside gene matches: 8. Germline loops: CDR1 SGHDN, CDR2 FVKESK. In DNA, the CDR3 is TGTGCCAGCAGCCAAGAGGGGACAGGGGCTTGGGGCACTGAAGCTTTCTTT. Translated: CASSQEGTGAWGTEAFF.

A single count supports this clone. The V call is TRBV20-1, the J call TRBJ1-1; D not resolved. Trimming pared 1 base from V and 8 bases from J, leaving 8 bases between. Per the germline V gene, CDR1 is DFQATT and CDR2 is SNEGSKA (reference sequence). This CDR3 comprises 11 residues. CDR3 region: CSARAPGEAFF. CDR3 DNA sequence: TGCAGTGCTAGAGCACCGGGGGAAGCTTTCTTT.

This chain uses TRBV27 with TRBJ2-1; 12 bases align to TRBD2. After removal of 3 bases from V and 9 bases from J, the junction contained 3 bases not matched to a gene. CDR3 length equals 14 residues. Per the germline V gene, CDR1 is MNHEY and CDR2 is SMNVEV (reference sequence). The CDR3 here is CASSFTSGGSEQFF. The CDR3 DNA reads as TGTGCCAGCAGTTTTACTAGCGGGGGGTCTGAGCAGTTCTTC.